Listed below are T cell receptor beta chains from one sample, sequenced in a study of Graves' ophthalmopathy and Graves' hyperthyroidism. One entry per CDR3 protein results from TCRdb running MiXCR on the multiplex PCR reads. Among 300,000 to 500,000 distinct CDR3 sequences, roughly 15% were seen once, and the ten largest hold 7%. The sample consisted of peripheral blood. The receptors stem from a woman aged 18-35 years with stable Graves' hyperthyroidism. Each CDR3 is given with its conserved first and last residue. The order of the fields is V gene, clone size, J gene, D gene, CDR3 DNA, CDR3 protein. D genes are given only for firm matches. Clone size appears in some rows only: once, few, many, or a class for an expanded clone.

v_gene: TRBV7-9; abundance: many; j_gene: TRBJ1-1; d_gene: TRBD1; CDR3nt: TGTGCCAGCAGCGCAGGACAGGGTACCAACACTGAAGCTTTCTTT; CDR3aa: CASSAGQGTNTEAFF
v_gene: TRBV13; abundance: .; j_gene: TRBJ1-6; d_gene: .; CDR3nt: TGTGCCAGCAGCTTCGAGAGCGGGTATAATTCACCCCTCCACTTT; CDR3aa: CASSFESGYNSPLHF
v_gene: TRBV12-5; abundance: many; j_gene: TRBJ1-5; d_gene: TRBD1; CDR3nt: TGTGCTAGTGGACCCTTCCCGGGACAGGGAGGTCAGCCCCAGCATTTT; CDR3aa: CASGPFPGQGGQPQHF
v_gene: TRBV20-1; abundance: many; j_gene: TRBJ2-7; d_gene: .; CDR3nt: TGCAGTGCTAGAGGATTTCTCTCCTACGAGCAGTACTTC; CDR3aa: CSARGFLSYEQYF
v_gene: TRBV7-2; abundance: many; j_gene: TRBJ1-2; d_gene: .; CDR3nt: TGTGCCAGCGGCCTGCTCTATGGCTACACCTTC; CDR3aa: CASGLLYGYTF
v_gene: TRBV12-3/TRBV12-4; abundance: many; j_gene: TRBJ1-1; d_gene: .; CDR3nt: TGTGCCAGCAGTACAGGGCGATTCACTGAAGCTTTCTTT; CDR3aa: CASSTGRFTEAFF
v_gene: TRBV12-3/TRBV12-4; abundance: many; j_gene: TRBJ1-2; d_gene: TRBD1; CDR3nt: TGTGCCAGCAGACTCTTGACAGGGGGCACTGGCTACACCTTC; CDR3aa: CASRLLTGGTGYTF
v_gene: TRBV6-5; abundance: many; j_gene: TRBJ1-2; d_gene: .; CDR3nt: TGTGCCAGCAGTTACTCGAGGGGAGGGGGGTTAGATGGCTACACCTTC; CDR3aa: CASSYSRGGGLDGYTF
v_gene: TRBV29-1; abundance: many; j_gene: TRBJ1-1; d_gene: .; CDR3nt: TGCAGCGTTGGTAGGGACTACACTGAAGCTTTCTTT; CDR3aa: CSVGRDYTEAFF
v_gene: TRBV20-1; abundance: many; j_gene: TRBJ1-5; d_gene: TRBD1; CDR3nt: TGCAGTGCTAGATCTGGGACAGGGATTGGTCAGCCCCAGCATTTT; CDR3aa: CSARSGTGIGQPQHF
v_gene: TRBV5-1; abundance: .; j_gene: TRBJ1-1; d_gene: .; CDR3nt: TGCGCCAGCAGCCCAGGGTGGAATGGGAGGGAGGCTTTCTTT; CDR3aa: CASSPGWNGREAFF
v_gene: TRBV12-3/TRBV12-4; abundance: many; j_gene: TRBJ1-1; d_gene: TRBD1; CDR3nt: TGTGCCAGCAGTCATCGACAGGGCCGGGACGCTGAAGCTTTCTTT; CDR3aa: CASSHRQGRDAEAFF
v_gene: TRBV7-9; abundance: many; j_gene: TRBJ1-5; d_gene: .; CDR3nt: TGTGCCAGCAGCGGTGAAACGACAGGTGGCAATCAGCCCCAGCATTTT; CDR3aa: CASSGETTGGNQPQHF
v_gene: TRBV24-1; abundance: many; j_gene: TRBJ1-2; d_gene: .; CDR3nt: TGTGCCACCAGTGATTTCCCGGACTATGGCTACACCTTC; CDR3aa: CATSDFPDYGYTF
v_gene: TRBV19; abundance: many; j_gene: TRBJ1-5; d_gene: .; CDR3nt: TGTGCCAGCAACCAGGGTTGGGGCAATCAGCCCCAGCATTTT; CDR3aa: CASNQGWGNQPQHF
v_gene: TRBV5-1; abundance: many; j_gene: TRBJ1-5; d_gene: .; CDR3nt: TGCGCCAGCAGCCCGGTCCCCAATCAGCCCCAGCATTTT; CDR3aa: CASSPVPNQPQHF
v_gene: TRBV6-1; abundance: many; j_gene: TRBJ1-2; d_gene: TRBD1; CDR3nt: TGTGCCAGCAGTCCTCAGGGGGGGAGGACTAACTATGGCTACACCTTC; CDR3aa: CASSPQGGRTNYGYTF
v_gene: TRBV5-1; abundance: many; j_gene: TRBJ1-1; d_gene: .; CDR3nt: TGCGCCAGCAGTCCAGGGTTCGGGGACACTGAAGCTTTCTTT; CDR3aa: CASSPGFGDTEAFF
v_gene: TRBV6-2/TRBV6-3; abundance: many; j_gene: TRBJ1-5; d_gene: TRBD1; CDR3nt: TGTGCCAGCAGACCCCGGGACAGGCCGAGCAATCAGCCCCAGCATTTT; CDR3aa: CASRPRDRPSNQPQHF
v_gene: TRBV7-9; abundance: many; j_gene: TRBJ1-1; d_gene: .; CDR3nt: TGTGCCAGCAGCTTACCCCTGGGACATTTCACTGAAGCTTTCTTT; CDR3aa: CASSLPLGHFTEAFF
v_gene: TRBV12-3/TRBV12-4; abundance: many; j_gene: TRBJ2-2; d_gene: TRBD2; CDR3nt: TGTGCCAGCAGAATAGCGGGGGCGGGGACCGGGGAGCTGTTTTTT; CDR3aa: CASRIAGAGTGELFF
v_gene: TRBV6-5; abundance: many; j_gene: TRBJ1-1; d_gene: .; CDR3nt: TGTGCCAGCAGTTACGGGACCTCGAACACTGAAGCTTTCTTT; CDR3aa: CASSYGTSNTEAFF
v_gene: TRBV7-8; abundance: many; j_gene: TRBJ1-5; d_gene: TRBD1; CDR3nt: TGTGCCAGCAGCCCCCGGGACAGGGTACAGCCCCAGCATTTT; CDR3aa: CASSPRDRVQPQHF
v_gene: TRBV12-3/TRBV12-4; abundance: .; j_gene: TRBJ1-1; d_gene: .; CDR3nt: TGTGCCAGCAGTTACTGGGAGGAGACTGAAGCTTTCTTT; CDR3aa: CASSYWEETEAFF
v_gene: TRBV6-5; abundance: many; j_gene: TRBJ1-1; d_gene: .; CDR3nt: TGTGCCAGCAGTTACTTCCCCGGGAGATTATACACTGAAGCTTTCTTT; CDR3aa: CASSYFPGRLYTEAFF
v_gene: TRBV24-1; abundance: few; j_gene: TRBJ1-5; d_gene: TRBD1; CDR3nt: TGTGCCACCAGTGATTCGGACAGGGGGTCGGATCAGCCCCAGCATTTT; CDR3aa: CATSDSDRGSDQPQHF
v_gene: TRBV11-1; abundance: .; j_gene: TRBJ1-2; d_gene: TRBD1; CDR3nt: TGTGCCAGCAGCTTAGTACCCGGGACAGATCCTAACTATGGCTACACCTTC; CDR3aa: CASSLVPGTDPNYGYTF
v_gene: TRBV12-3/TRBV12-4; abundance: many; j_gene: TRBJ2-7; d_gene: .; CDR3nt: TGTGCCAGCAGTCGGAGTCGGAATACGTTGATTTCCTACGAGCAGTACTTC; CDR3aa: CASSRSRNTLISYEQYF
v_gene: TRBV5-1; abundance: .; j_gene: TRBJ2-5; d_gene: .; CDR3nt: TGCGCCAGCAGCACCCTGACGGGGATCCAAGAGACCCAGTACTTC; CDR3aa: CASSTLTGIQETQYF
v_gene: TRBV27; abundance: many; j_gene: TRBJ2-2; d_gene: TRBD1; CDR3nt: TGTGCCAGCAGTTTATGGGACAGGGTGGACACCGGGGAGCTGTTTTTT; CDR3aa: CASSLWDRVDTGELFF
v_gene: TRBV19; abundance: many; j_gene: TRBJ1-3; d_gene: .; CDR3nt: TGTGCCAGTAGTATGGGGACGAGCTCTGGAAACACCATATATTTT; CDR3aa: CASSMGTSSGNTIYF
v_gene: TRBV11-1; abundance: many; j_gene: TRBJ1-1; d_gene: .; CDR3nt: TGTGCCAGCAGTCGCGGCCAGGACCCAGGGAGGAACACTGAAGCTTTCTTT; CDR3aa: CASSRGQDPGRNTEAFF
v_gene: TRBV18; abundance: .; j_gene: TRBJ2-2; d_gene: .; CDR3nt: TGTGCCAGCTCACCGAGGGAGACCGGGGAGCTGTTTTTT; CDR3aa: CASSPRETGELFF
v_gene: TRBV24-1; abundance: many; j_gene: TRBJ1-2; d_gene: .; CDR3nt: TGTGCCACCAGTGACCGACAGCGACCTAACTATGGCTACACCTTC; CDR3aa: CATSDRQRPNYGYTF
v_gene: TRBV29-1; abundance: many; j_gene: TRBJ1-2; d_gene: .; CDR3nt: TGCAGCGTTGTTGTGTCAGGGGCCCGCTATGGCTACACCTTC; CDR3aa: CSVVVSGARYGYTF
v_gene: TRBV7-8; abundance: many; j_gene: TRBJ2-5; d_gene: .; CDR3nt: TGTGCCAGCAGCGAGATAAGAAGGACCCAGTACTTC; CDR3aa: CASSEIRRTQYF
v_gene: TRBV7-2; abundance: many; j_gene: TRBJ2-7; d_gene: .; CDR3nt: TGTGCCAGCAGTCAATCCTCCGGGACGCGCGAGCAGTACTTC; CDR3aa: CASSQSSGTREQYF
v_gene: TRBV3-1; abundance: .; j_gene: TRBJ1-5; d_gene: .; CDR3nt: TGTGCCAGCAGCCAAGGTAGGGCCCAGGGGCAGCCCCAGCATTTT; CDR3aa: CASSQGRAQGQPQHF
v_gene: TRBV29-1; abundance: many; j_gene: TRBJ1-2; d_gene: .; CDR3nt: TGCAGCGTTAGTAGAGGCCGGGGGGGGGACTATGGCTACACCTTC; CDR3aa: CSVSRGRGGDYGYTF
v_gene: TRBV5-1; abundance: many; j_gene: TRBJ1-1; d_gene: .; CDR3nt: TGCGCCAGCAGCAGAGGTGGGAAGGCTGAAGCTTTCTTT; CDR3aa: CASSRGGKAEAFF
v_gene: TRBV5-8; abundance: .; j_gene: TRBJ2-5; d_gene: .; CDR3nt: TGTGCCAGCAGCTTGAGGACCGCCTGGGGGACCCAGTACTTC; CDR3aa: CASSLRTAWGTQYF
v_gene: TRBV15; abundance: many; j_gene: TRBJ1-1; d_gene: .; CDR3nt: TGTGCCACCAGCAGAGACTCGGGGGACACTGAAGCTTTCTTT; CDR3aa: CATSRDSGDTEAFF
v_gene: TRBV7-6; abundance: many; j_gene: TRBJ2-5; d_gene: TRBD1; CDR3nt: TGTGCCAGCAGCCCCTCAGGGGGCGCGGAACAAGAGACCCAGTACTTC; CDR3aa: CASSPSGGAEQETQYF
v_gene: TRBV11-1; abundance: few; j_gene: TRBJ2-7; d_gene: .; CDR3nt: TGTGCCAGCAGCACTACAGGGTGGGGGCCCAGGGGCGAGCAGTACTTC; CDR3aa: CASSTTGWGPRGEQYF
v_gene: TRBV5-1; abundance: few; j_gene: TRBJ1-2; d_gene: .; CDR3nt: TGCGCCAGCAGCTTCTCCCTTGGACACGGAGATGGCTACACCTTC; CDR3aa: CASSFSLGHGDGYTF
v_gene: TRBV5-1; abundance: .; j_gene: TRBJ2-5; d_gene: TRBD2; CDR3nt: TGCGCCAGCAGCTTATCTAGCGGCTCACAAGAGACCCAGTACTTC; CDR3aa: CASSLSSGSQETQYF
v_gene: TRBV5-5; abundance: few; j_gene: TRBJ2-2; d_gene: .; CDR3nt: TGTGCCAGCAGCTCACTCTTACCGAACACCGGGGAGCTGTTTTTT; CDR3aa: CASSSLLPNTGELFF
v_gene: TRBV9; abundance: many; j_gene: TRBJ2-7; d_gene: .; CDR3nt: TGTGCCAGCAGCGTCCCCCTGAGGGGGATCGAAGGCAGCGAGCAGTACTTC; CDR3aa: CASSVPLRGIEGSEQYF
v_gene: TRBV6-1; abundance: few; j_gene: TRBJ2-2; d_gene: TRBD1; CDR3nt: TGTGCCAGCAGACTTCGAGGCAGGGGGAGCACCGGGGAGCTGTTTTTT; CDR3aa: CASRLRGRGSTGELFF
v_gene: TRBV4-3; abundance: .; j_gene: TRBJ2-2; d_gene: .; CDR3nt: TGCGCCAGCAGCCAAGTACTCCACCCCGGGGAGCTGTTTTTT; CDR3aa: CASSQVLHPGELFF
v_gene: TRBV19; abundance: .; j_gene: TRBJ2-5; d_gene: .; CDR3nt: TGTGCCAGTAGTACACGGGACAACCAAGAGACCCAGTACTTC; CDR3aa: CASSTRDNQETQYF
v_gene: TRBV7-2; abundance: .; j_gene: TRBJ1-2; d_gene: .; CDR3nt: TGTGCCAGCACCCCAATCCGGGGACGGATTTATGGCTACACCTTC; CDR3aa: CASTPIRGRIYGYTF
v_gene: TRBV24-1; abundance: many; j_gene: TRBJ2-5; d_gene: TRBD2; CDR3nt: TGTGCCACCAGCCCAAAATTGGGACTAGCGGGGGGCCAAGAGACCCAGTACTTC; CDR3aa: CATSPKLGLAGGQETQYF
v_gene: TRBV11-2; abundance: many; j_gene: TRBJ2-5; d_gene: TRBD2; CDR3nt: TGTGCCAGCAGGCCGTCTGGCGGGGCGGGGGACTGGAGAGAGACCCAGTACTTC; CDR3aa: CASRPSGGAGDWRETQYF